A single T cell receptor (beta chain) is shown here with its context. Primers included in the PCR were 60 Vbeta and 13 Jbeta primers. The protocol was immunoSEQ multiplex PCR, while the TCRdb copy is restricted to in-frame clones and leaves out a portion. Of 80,000 or so clones in the sample, roughly four fifths are singletons; the top ten hold almost 4.5%. This entry is derived from a study of cytomegalovirus exposure and HLA in healthy donors. Material: PBMCs. This receptor was taken from a man aged 35 to 55 in good health and CMV-seronegative.

CDR3 in DNA: TGTGCCTGGAGCCTAGGGACTAGCTCCTACAATGAGCAGTTCTTC. Protein product: CAWSLGTSSYNEQFF. The chain is built from TRBV30 and TRBJ2-1; 8 bases are shared with TRBD2. Germline V gene lookup returns CDR1 GTSNPN and CDR2 SVGIG (reference sequence). V shed 3 bases, J shed 0 bases, and the junction held 4 bases outside the gene matches. CDR3 length equals 15 residues.